This T cell receptor (beta chain) derives from a study of T cells in Graves' hyperthyroidism and ophthalmopathy. The table lists this clonotype with many counts. Amplification targeted TCR beta CDR3 regions from RNA transcripts. The HTBI primer set was used in a first-round RT-PCR of the TCR CDR3. TCRdb processed the multiplex PCR reads anew with MiXCR; each CDR3 protein has one entry. The data contain 96,000 or so distinct CDR3 sequences, about half of them seen just once; the ten biggest clones take up 25% to 30%. This receptor was obtained from a woman in her forties with Graves' hyperthyroidism. The sample taken for sequencing was blood.

This CDR3 is CASSRTLNYGYTF. In DNA form, the CDR3 reads TGTGCCAGCAGCCGGACACTTAACTATGGCTACACCTTC. The V and J genes are TRBV12-3 or TRBV12-4 and TRBJ1-2; TRBD1 is a possible D gene (5 bases). The V end lost 6 bases, the J end lost 1 base, and 9 bases lay between the germline ends. The CDR3 totals 13 residues.